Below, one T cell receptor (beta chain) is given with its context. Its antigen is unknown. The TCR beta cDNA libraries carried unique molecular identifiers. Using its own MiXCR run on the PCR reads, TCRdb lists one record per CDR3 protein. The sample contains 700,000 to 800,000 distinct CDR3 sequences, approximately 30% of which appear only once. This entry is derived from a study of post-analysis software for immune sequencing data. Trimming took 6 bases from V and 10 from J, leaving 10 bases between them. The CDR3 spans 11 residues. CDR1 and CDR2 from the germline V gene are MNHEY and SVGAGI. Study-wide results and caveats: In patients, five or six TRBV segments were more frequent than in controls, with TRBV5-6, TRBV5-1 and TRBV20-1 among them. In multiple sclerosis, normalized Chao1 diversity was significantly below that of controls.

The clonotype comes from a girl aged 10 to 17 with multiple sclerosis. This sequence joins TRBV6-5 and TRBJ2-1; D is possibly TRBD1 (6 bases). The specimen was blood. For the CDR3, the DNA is TGTGCCAGCAGCCGAGGGACAGAGCAGTTCTTC. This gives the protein CASSRGTEQFF.